A single sample gave rise to the 32 T cell receptor beta chains below, sequenced in a study of T cell responses to AZD1222 COVID-19 vaccine. Clones were sequenced by immunoSEQ multiplex PCR, and TCRdb holds only the in-frame ones, with some missing. Found here are roughly 200,000 clones, roughly 88% of them singletons; the top ten hold 7.7%. The sequencing used peripheral blood, collected on day 0 of AZD1222 vaccination. Every receptor here comes from an adult in good health.

The chain's CDR3 is CSYSGGLYNEQFF. CDR3 nucleotides: TGCAGCTACAGCGGGGGCCTTTACAATGAGCAGTTCTTC. V and J are TRBV29-1 and TRBJ2-1, with TRBD2 identical over 8 bases. The germline V gene encodes CDR1 SQVTM and CDR2 ANQGSEA. The CDR3 covers 13 residues. V shed 8 bases, J shed 4 bases, and the junction held 7 bases outside the gene matches.

The chain recombines TRBV14 with TRBJ1-1; D remains unclear. This CDR3 comprises 12 residues. V lost 4 bases and J 3 bases, leaving 6 bases between the germline ends. Per the germline V gene, CDR1 is SGHDN and CDR2 is FVKESK. The CDR3 DNA follows: TGTGCCAGCAGCCCAGGATACACTGAAGCTTTCTTT. Translation: CASSPGYTEAFF.

The chain joins TRBV4-3 to TRBJ2-7; TRBD2 is a possible D gene (5 bases). Trimming took 1 base from V and 2 from J, leaving 6 bases between them. From germline, CDR1 is LGHNA and CDR2 YSLEER. This CDR3 contains 13 residues. In DNA form, the CDR3 reads TGCGCCAGCAGCCAAGGGAGGACCTACGAGCAGTACTTC. Residues: CASSQGRTYEQYF.

J is TRBJ1-5 and V is TRBV27; D call uncertain. V was cut by 4 bases and J by 0 bases, with 19 bases left in between. Germline assignment: CDR1 MNHEY and CDR2 SMNVEV (reference sequence). The CDR3 consists of 18 residues. The CDR3 sequence: CASSSIRTGWASNQPQHF. The CDR3 DNA sequence: TGTGCCAGCAGTTCTATCAGGACGGGGTGGGCTAGCAATCAGCCCCAGCATTTT.

The chain combines TRBV28 with TRBJ1-5; tentatively, D is TRBD1 (5 bases). The CDR3 is 15 residues long. Trimming stripped 6 bases from V and 0 bases from J, with 12 bases between. Germline loops: CDR1 MDHEN, CDR2 SYDVKM. CDR3 sequence: CASRPLGPSNQPQHF. The CDR3 nucleotides read TGTGCCAGCAGACCCCTGGGGCCTAGCAATCAGCCCCAGCATTTT.

This clone was counted between two and nine times. The chain couples TRBV3-1 (or the pseudogene TRBV3-2) to TRBJ1-1, with TRBD1 as a possible D gene (5 bases). CDR3 length equals 14 residues. Germline CDR1 LGHDT, CDR2 YNNKEL (reference sequence). Trimming took off 4 bases at V and 1 base at J, with 10 bases between the two ends. The CDR3 protein is CASSRQRRNTEAFF. Written as DNA, the CDR3 is TGTGCCAGCAGCCGACAGCGTAGGAACACTGAAGCTTTCTTT.

The V call is TRBV2, the J call TRBJ1-5; the D gene is possibly TRBD1 (5 bases). V lost 4 bases and J 6 bases, leaving 13 bases between the germline ends. This CDR3 comprises 14 residues. Looked up from germline, CDR1 is SNHLY and CDR2 is FYNNEI. The CDR3 loop is CASSAGRAIQPQHF. The CDR3 nucleotides read TGTGCCAGCAGTGCAGGCAGGGCGATTCAGCCCCAGCATTTT.

The chain has TRBV6-5 and TRBJ1-1, with a tentative D call TRBD1 (5 bases). Trimming shortened V by 4 bases and J by 6 bases, and 15 bases separated the two germline ends. The CDR3 has 14 residues. Germline V CDR1 and CDR2: MNHEY, SVGAGI. Here the CDR3 DNA reads TGTGCCAGCAGTTCCGGAGGGGAGGCCCCTGAAGCTTTCTTT. Its translation: CASSSGGEAPEAFF.

The chain joins TRBV12-5 to TRBJ1-5; possibly TRBD1 for D (6 bases). The CDR3 spans 15 residues. Deletions cut 2 bases from V and 3 bases from J, with 11 bases between. Per the germline V gene, CDR1 is LGHNT and CDR2 is FRNRAP. CDR3 bases: TGTGCTAGTGGTTTGCCTACAGGGTACAATCAGCCCCAGCATTTT. Amino acids: CASGLPTGYNQPQHF.

CDR3 sequence reads: CASSQGAGGHAFF. CDR3 bases: TGCGCCAGCAGCCAAGGGGCAGGGGGGCACGCTTTCTTT. The chain combines TRBV4-1 with TRBJ1-1; 7 bases agree with TRBD1. The V gene end was trimmed by 1 base and the J gene end by 11 bases; junction bases not matched to a gene: 7. The CDR3 covers 13 residues. Looked up from germline, CDR1 is MGHRA and CDR2 is YSYEKL.

This clone was seen only once. The chain uses TRBV4-3 and TRBJ2-1, with D tentatively TRBD2 (6 bases). Trimming took off 0 bases at V and 8 bases at J, with 14 bases between the two ends. Per the germline V gene, CDR1 is LGHNA and CDR2 is YSLEER. There are 15 residues in the CDR3. DNA of the CDR3: TGCGCCAGCAGCCAAGATTCAAGGGACTCCGATGAGCAGTTCTTC. Translation: CASSQDSRDSDEQFF.

The chain couples TRBV3-1 (or the pseudogene TRBV3-2) to TRBJ2-1, with 8 bases that match TRBD2. Germline assignment: CDR1 LGHDT and CDR2 YNNKEL (reference sequence). V was clipped by 2 bases and J by 2 bases; unmatched bases: 5. This CDR3 is built from 16 residues. The CDR3, as DNA: TGTGCCAGCAGCCAACGTCGCGGGGGGCCCTACAATGAGCAGTTCTTC. This encodes CASSQRRGGPYNEQFF.

V and J are TRBV9 and TRBJ1-3; possibly TRBD1 for D (5 bases). The CDR3 covers 13 residues. Germline-derived CDR1 and CDR2 are SGDLS and YYNGEE. Trimming removed 9 bases at V and 8 bases at J, with 18 bases between. The CDR3, as DNA: TGTGCCACTAGCCGGGGGACCGGGGACACCATATATTTT. Protein sequence: CATSRGTGDTIYF.

This clone was counted a single time. The chain couples TRBV14 to TRBJ2-2, with 10 bases that match TRBD1. The CDR3 has 19 residues. Germline values: CDR1 SGHDN, CDR2 FVKESK. The junction had 8 bases not matched to a gene; V was cut back by 1 base and J by 0 bases. CDR3 sequence: CASSQAGTGAAANTGELFF. Here the CDR3 DNA reads TGTGCCAGCAGCCAAGCCGGGACAGGGGCCGCCGCGAACACCGGGGAGCTGTTTTTT.

The rearrangement links TRBV7-9 to TRBJ1-5; TRBD1 is a possible D gene (5 bases). Germline V lookup: CDR1 SEHNR, CDR2 FQNEAQ (reference sequence). Between the trimmed V and J ends, which lost 1 base and 4 bases, there was a span of 14 bases. The CDR3 loop spans 16 amino acids. For the CDR3, the DNA is TGTGCCAGCAGCTTAGGCGGGACGGTCAAAAATCAGCCCCAGCATTTT. It codes for CASSLGGTVKNQPQHF.

The chain employs TRBV11-1 and TRBJ2-7; tentative D call: TRBD2 (6 bases). Trimming took 1 base from V and 4 from J, leaving 8 bases between them. Germline V gene sequence: CDR1 SGHAT, CDR2 FQDESV (reference sequence). The CDR3 is made up of 13 amino acids. CDR3 sequence (DNA): TGTGCCAGCAGCTTAGGGACTACTTACGAGCAGTACTTC. Residues: CASSLGTTYEQYF.

The gene calls are TRBV27 and TRBJ1-1; 8 bases fit TRBD1. J gave up 5 bases and V 6 bases, and 5 bases lay outside the gene matches. The germline V gene has CDR1 MNHEY and CDR2 SMNVEV (reference sequence). This CDR3 comprises 13 residues. CDR3 sequence reads: CASRDRVRTEAFF. DNA for the CDR3: TGTGCCAGCAGGGACAGGGTTCGGACTGAAGCTTTCTTT.

The chain couples TRBV5-1 to TRBJ2-3, with 10 bases that match TRBD2. Germline CDR1 SGHRS, CDR2 YFSETQ. J lost 5 bases, V lost 7 bases, and 4 bases had no gene match. The CDR3 spans 13 residues. This chain's CDR3 is CASLAGAGDTQYF. The DNA of the CDR3 is TGCGCCAGCCTAGCGGGGGCTGGAGATACGCAGTATTTT. Variable domain in full (rest from reference TRBV5-1 and TRBJ2-3): KAGVTQTPRYLIKTRGQQVTLSCSPISGHRSVSWYQQTPGQGLQFLFEYFSETQRNKGNFPGRFSGRQFSNSRSEMNVSTLELGDSALYLCASLAGAGDTQYFGPGTRLTVL.

The count of this clone is one. The V and J genes are TRBV6-6 and TRBJ1-2; TRBD1 aligns across 10 bases. There are 18 residues in the CDR3. The germline CDR1 and CDR2 sequences are MNHNY and SVGAGI (reference sequence). V lost 5 bases, J lost 2 bases, and 14 bases stayed unmatched. The CDR3 bases are TGTGCCAGCAGTGGATCGACAGGGGGCGCAGAGGGAAACTATGGCTACACCTTC. This encodes CASSGSTGGAEGNYGYTF.

The rearrangement uses TRBV5-6 and TRBJ1-2; 7 positions match TRBD1. V trimming: 4 bases; J trimming: 4 bases; junction bases outside the gene matches: 22. CDR1 and CDR2 (germline): SGHDT, YYEEEE. The CDR3 spans 19 residues. CDR3 DNA sequence: TGTGCCAGCAGCCCCCTCGCCGGGACAGTTGCGGAGCATCGCTATGGCTACACCTTC. This sequence encodes CASSPLAGTVAEHRYGYTF.

The rearrangement joins TRBV5-6 to TRBJ2-5; the match to TRBD1 covers 9 bases. The germline CDR1 and CDR2 sequences are SGHDT and YYEEEE. V shed 4 bases and J 2 bases; nucleotides not matched to a gene: 6. The CDR3 has 15 residues. This CDR3 is CASSTPGQGQETQYF. CDR3 in DNA: TGTGCCAGCAGCACCCCGGGACAGGGTCAAGAGACCCAGTACTTC.

This sequence joins TRBV7-3 and TRBJ2-2; tentatively, D is TRBD1 (6 bases). Germline-derived CDR1 and CDR2 are SGHTA and FQGTGA. V lost 5 bases and J 5 bases, leaving 15 bases between the germline ends. The length of the CDR3 is 15 residues. This CDR3 is CASSPFRGRTGELFF. The CDR3 coding sequence is TGTGCCAGCAGCCCCTTCAGGGGTCGGACCGGGGAGCTGTTTTTT.

Only one count was recorded for this clone. V usage is TRBV30 and J usage is TRBJ1-2, with TRBD1 matching over 8 bases. Germline V CDR1 and CDR2: GTSNPN, SVGIG (reference sequence). The V segment lost 8 bases and the J segment 7 bases; nucleotides outside the gene matches: 3. This CDR3 is 10 amino acids long. This chain's CDR3 is CAGTGGGYTF. CDR3 in DNA: TGTGCCGGGACAGGCGGTGGCTACACCTTC.

This clone has a single count. This chain uses TRBV7-9 with TRBJ1-3; D unresolved. CDR3 length: 13 amino acids. The germline V and J ends were trimmed by 2 bases and 2 bases, with 4 bases remaining between them. CDR1 SEHNR and CDR2 FQNEAQ come from the germline V gene (reference sequence). The CDR3 region has the DNA TGTGCCAGCAGCTTAAGGACTGGAAACACCATATATTTT. The encoded protein is CASSLRTGNTIYF. The whole variable domain, filled in from reference TRBV7-9 and TRBJ1-3, reads DTGVSQNPRHKITKRGQNVTFRCDPISEHNRLYWYRQTLGQGPEFLTYFQNEAQLEKSRLLSDRFSAERPKGSFSTLEIQRTEQGDSAMYLCASSLRTGNTIYFGEGSWLTVV.

The chain employs TRBV19 and TRBJ1-4; TRBD1 might be the D (5 bases). CDR1 and CDR2 from the germline V gene are LNHDA and SQIVND (reference sequence). CDR3 size: 13 residues. V was shortened by 4 bases and J by 7 bases, with 10 bases between the two germline ends. CDR3 sequence: CASSTTASEKLFF. CDR3 bases: TGTGCCAGTAGTACGACAGCAAGTGAAAAACTGTTTTTT.

The table lists this clone with a few counts. The genes are TRBV6-2 or TRBV6-3 and TRBJ2-7; the D gene is possibly TRBD2 (5 bases). There are 14 residues in the CDR3. V shed 0 bases and J shed 3 bases, with 9 bases lying between them. CDR1 and CDR2 from the germline V gene are MNHEY and SVGEGT. The CDR3 coding sequence is TGTGCCAGCAGTTACTCGGAGGAGTTCTACGAGCAGTACTTC. This sequence encodes CASSYSEEFYEQYF.

The chain joins TRBV7-2 to TRBJ1-4; D call uncertain. The V end lost 1 base, the J end lost 7 bases, and 10 bases lay between the germline ends. CDR3 size: 14 residues. CDR1 and CDR2 from the germline V gene are SGHTA and FQGNSA. The DNA of the CDR3 is TGTGCCAGCAGCTTAGTGTGGCCTGGTGAAAAACTGTTTTTT. Translation gives CASSLVWPGEKLFF. Based on the CDR3 plus reference TRBV7-2 and TRBJ1-4, the full variable domain is GAGVSQSPSNKVTEKGKDVELRCDPISGHTALYWYRQSLGQGLEFLIYFQGNSAPDKSGLPSDRFSAERTGGSVSTLTIQRTQQEDSAVYLCASSLVWPGEKLFFGSGTQLSVL.

This chain uses TRBV25-1 with TRBJ1-3; D ambiguous. This CDR3 contains 17 residues. The germline V and J ends were trimmed by 0 bases and 0 bases, with 12 bases remaining between them. Germline lookup yields CDR1 MGHDK and CDR2 SYGVNS. Here the CDR3 reads CASSEYIPRISGNTIYF. The CDR3 region has the DNA TGTGCCAGCAGTGAATATATTCCCCGAATCTCTGGAAACACCATATATTTT. Using reference TRBV25-1 and TRBJ1-3 for the parts outside the CDR3, the full variable domain is EADIYQTPRYLVIGTGKKITLECSQTMGHDKMYWYQQDPGMELHLIHYSYGVNSTEKGDLSSESTVSRIRTEHFPLTLESARPSHTSQYLCASSEYIPRISGNTIYFGEGSWLTVV.

The chain employs TRBV18 and TRBJ1-1; tentatively, D is TRBD1 (5 bases). CDR3 length: 16 amino acids. Germline CDR1 is KGHSH and CDR2 is LQKENI. Trimming cost V 3 bases and J 1 base, with 15 bases left between them. The chain's CDR3 is CASSPAGGRGNTEAFF. In DNA, the CDR3 is TGTGCCAGCTCACCGGCCGGGGGTAGGGGGAACACTGAAGCTTTCTTT.

This sequence joins TRBV5-1 and TRBJ1-6, with D uncertain. Germline V gene lookup returns CDR1 SGHRS and CDR2 YFSETQ. CDR3 length equals 13 residues. The V end lost 4 bases, the J end lost 7 bases, and 9 bases lay between the germline ends. The CDR3: CASSTSGNSPLHF. In DNA, the CDR3 is TGCGCCAGCAGCACCAGTGGGAATTCACCCCTCCACTTT.

The rearrangement uses TRBV6-5 and TRBJ2-3, with D uncertain. V lost 6 bases, J lost 2 bases, and 15 bases lay in between. This CDR3 region has 15 residues. Germline V gene sequence: CDR1 MNHEY, CDR2 SVGAGI. The CDR3 DNA follows: TGTGCCAGCAGGACCCGTCCCCTTCCCACAGATACGCAGTATTTT. Encoded protein: CASRTRPLPTDTQYF.

This clone was picked up one time. V is TRBV7-2 and J is TRBJ2-3; D remains unclear. The germline V and J ends were trimmed by 3 bases and 3 bases, with 4 bases remaining between them. The length of the CDR3 is 12 residues. Germline assignment: CDR1 SGHTA and CDR2 FQGNSA. CDR3 in DNA: TGTGCCAGCAGCTTCTCAACAGATACGCAGTATTTT. Its translation is CASSFSTDTQYF.